The next 11 T cell receptor beta chains were all read from a single sample in a study of shared clonotypes between healthy human individuals. Sequencing used immunoSEQ multiplex PCR; TCRdb keeps in-frame clones, though not all of them. This sample has millions of clones, with 85% to 95% found just once. The sequenced sample consisted of naive CD4+ T cells sorted from blood. Described subset: CD45RA+ positively selected. These receptor sequences come from a man between 18 and 29 years old in good health.

This clone has a handful of counts. Other DNA sequences within the sample encode an identical CDR3. The chain recombines TRBV9 with TRBJ1-3; weak D call: TRBD1 (5 bases). V was shortened by 0 bases and J by 1 base, with 5 bases between the two germline ends. Germline V gene lookup returns CDR1 SGDLS and CDR2 YYNGEE. The CDR3 runs 14 residues. The chain's CDR3 is CASSVAGSGNTIYF. DNA for the CDR3: TGTGCCAGCAGCGTAGCAGGGTCTGGAAACACCATATATTTT.

The rearrangement joins TRBV6-5 to TRBJ1-2, with no clear D. CDR3 length equals 15 residues. Per the germline V gene, CDR1 is MNHEY and CDR2 is SVGAGI. Between the trimmed V and J ends, which lost 6 bases and 0 bases, there was a span of 14 bases. The CDR3 reads CASRRAMQSNYGYTF. The CDR3 DNA sequence: TGTGCCAGCAGGAGGGCGATGCAATCTAACTATGGCTACACCTTC.

This sequence joins TRBV5-1 and TRBJ2-3; 8 bases map to TRBD2. The CDR3 has 15 residues. The germline CDR1 and CDR2 sequences are SGHRS and YFSETQ. The V and J ends lost 6 bases and 2 bases, in that order; junction bases with no gene match: 8. CDR3 residues: CASNLLAGPTDTQYF. DNA for the CDR3: TGCGCCAGCAACCTCCTAGCGGGCCCCACAGATACGCAGTATTTT. The whole variable domain, filled in from reference TRBV5-1 and TRBJ2-3, reads KAGVTQTPRYLIKTRGQQVTLSCSPISGHRSVSWYQQTPGQGLQFLFEYFSETQRNKGNFPGRFSGRQFSNSRSEMNVSTLELGDSALYLCASNLLAGPTDTQYFGPGTRLTVL.

This sequence joins TRBV5-6 and TRBJ2-7; 9 nucleotides match TRBD1. V dropped 6 bases and J dropped 1; count of bases not matched to a gene: 5. The germline gives CDR1 SGHDT, CDR2 YYEEEE. The CDR3 length is 14 residues. In DNA, the CDR3 is TGTGCCAGCATTCTGGGACAGGGATCCTACGAGCAGTACTTC. As protein: CASILGQGSYEQYF.

The chain carries TRBV6-1 and TRBJ2-2, with no clear D. V shed 2 bases and J shed 0 bases, with 7 bases lying between them. This CDR3 is built from 15 residues. Germline V gene sequence: CDR1 MNHNS, CDR2 SASEGT. CDR3: CASSELTANTGELFF. CDR3 nucleotides: TGTGCCAGCAGTGAATTGACTGCGAACACCGGGGAGCTGTTTTTT.

The chain links TRBV27 to TRBJ2-7; unclear D gene. The CDR3 consists of 16 residues. Per germline, CDR1 MNHEY and CDR2 SMNVEV (reference sequence). Trimming took 0 bases from V and 2 from J, leaving 14 bases between them. The CDR3 nucleotides read TGTGCCAGCAGTTTATCCCCGCCGTCAGGCACCTACGAGCAGTACTTC. Its translation: CASSLSPPSGTYEQYF.

This rearrangement joins TRBV11-1 to TRBJ2-2; 7 nucleotides agree with TRBD2. This CDR3 region has 15 residues. The V and J ends lost 6 bases and 5 bases, in that order; junction bases with no gene match: 9. Germline CDR1 reads SGHAT; CDR2 reads FQDESV (reference sequence). DNA of the CDR3: TGTGCCAGCAGTCCCAGACTAGCAGGGACCGGGGAGCTGTTTTTT. This translates into CASSPRLAGTGELFF.

J is TRBJ2-1 and V is TRBV7-2; 9 nucleotides agree with TRBD2. Per the germline V gene, CDR1 is SGHTA and CDR2 is FQGNSA. With V trimmed by 3 bases and J by 6 bases, 6 bases remained unmatched. This CDR3 is 15 amino acids long. The CDR3 coding sequence is TGTGCCAGCAGCTTGACAGCGGGAGGTTCCAATGAGCAGTTCTTC. This gives the protein CASSLTAGGSNEQFF.

The chain joins TRBV30 to TRBJ1-6; D uncertain. Trimming removed 2 bases at V and 0 bases at J, with 5 bases between. CDR1 GTSNPN and CDR2 SVGIG come from the germline V gene (reference sequence). The CDR3 loop spans 14 amino acids. In nucleotides, the CDR3 is TGTGCCTGGAGTTCCCGCTCCTATAATTCACCCCTCCACTTT. Translated: CAWSSRSYNSPLHF.

The chain recombines TRBV6-1 with TRBJ1-2; D is possibly TRBD1 (6 bases). Between the trimmed V and J ends, which lost 0 bases and 0 bases, there was a span of 14 bases. The CDR3 has 17 amino acids. The germline V gene has CDR1 MNHNS and CDR2 SASEGT. CDR3 coding DNA: TGTGCCAGCAGTGAAGCAGGGGGGACATTTGCTAACTATGGCTACACCTTC. As protein: CASSEAGGTFANYGYTF.

This chain joins TRBV6-6 and TRBJ1-6; 7 nucleotides match TRBD1. Germline CDR1 and CDR2: MNHNY and SVGAGI (reference sequence). V lost 1 base to trimming and J lost 8 bases; unmatched junction nucleotides: 5. The CDR3 runs to 15 residues. The CDR3 DNA follows: TGTGCCAGCAGTTACTTGGCAGGGGGTGATTCACCCCTCCACTTT. As protein: CASSYLAGGDSPLHF.